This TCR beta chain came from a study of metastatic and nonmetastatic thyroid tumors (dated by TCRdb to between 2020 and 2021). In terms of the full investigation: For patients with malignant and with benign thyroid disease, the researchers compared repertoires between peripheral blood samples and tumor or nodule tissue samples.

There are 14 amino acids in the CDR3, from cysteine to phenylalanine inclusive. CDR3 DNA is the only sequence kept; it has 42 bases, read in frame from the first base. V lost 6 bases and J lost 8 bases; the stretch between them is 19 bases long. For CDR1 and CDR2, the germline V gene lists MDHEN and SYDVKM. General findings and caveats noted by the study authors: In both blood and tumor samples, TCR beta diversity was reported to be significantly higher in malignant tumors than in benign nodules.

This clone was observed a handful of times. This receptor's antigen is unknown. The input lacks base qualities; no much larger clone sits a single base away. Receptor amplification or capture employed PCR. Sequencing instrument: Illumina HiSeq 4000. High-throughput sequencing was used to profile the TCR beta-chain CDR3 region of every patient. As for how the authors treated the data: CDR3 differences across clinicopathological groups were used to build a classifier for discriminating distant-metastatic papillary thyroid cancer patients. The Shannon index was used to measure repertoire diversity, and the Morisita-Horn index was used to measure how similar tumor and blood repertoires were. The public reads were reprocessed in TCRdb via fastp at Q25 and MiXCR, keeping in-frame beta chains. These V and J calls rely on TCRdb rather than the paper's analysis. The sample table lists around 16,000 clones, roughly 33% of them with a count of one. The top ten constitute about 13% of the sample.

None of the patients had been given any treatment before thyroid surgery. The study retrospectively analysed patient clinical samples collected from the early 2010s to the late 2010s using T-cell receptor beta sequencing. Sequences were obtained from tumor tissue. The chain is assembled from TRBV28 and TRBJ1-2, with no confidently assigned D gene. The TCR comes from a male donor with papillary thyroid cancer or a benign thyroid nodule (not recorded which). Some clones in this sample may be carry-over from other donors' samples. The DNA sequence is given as TGTGCCAGCAGCCAAGATTGGATAGGGAAGGGCTACACCTTC. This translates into CASSQDWIGKGYTF.